Listed below are T cell receptor beta chains from one sample, sequenced in a study of cytomegalovirus exposure and HLA in healthy donors. TCRdb keeps only in-frame clones here, not all; method: immunoSEQ multiplex PCR. The table has about 180,000 clones, roughly 80% seen once. The sequencing input was PBMCs. These receptors originate from a male donor in good health and CMV-seronegative. CDR3s include the opening cysteine and the closing phenylalanine or tryptophan. Each record gives: clone size, V gene, D gene, J gene, CDR3 DNA, CDR3 protein. The D gene is left open where the match is weak. For some rows the clone size is stated as once, few or many, or as a class when expanded; others skip it.

NA	TRBV13	NA	TRBJ1-4	TGTGCCAGCAGCTTAGGCAGGGTAGGGGAAAAACTGTTTTTT	CASSLGRVGEKLFF
NA	TRBV5-1	TRBD1	TRBJ1-1	TGCGCCAGCAGCCCGGCGACAGGGTGGGACACTGAAGCTTTCTTT	CASSPATGWDTEAFF
NA	TRBV4-3	NA	TRBJ2-4	TGCGCCAGCAGCCAAGGGTTAGCGGATCCAAACATTCAGTACTTC	CASSQGLADPNIQYF
NA	TRBV7-2	TRBD1	TRBJ1-2	TGTGCCAGCAGCTCTGAAGCCTCGGGACAGAAGAACTATGGCTACACCTTC	CASSSEASGQKNYGYTF
NA	TRBV4-1	NA	TRBJ2-1	TGCGCCAGCAGCCTAACACTAAGCCGAGGGCCGAATGAGCAGTTCTTC	CASSLTLSRGPNEQFF
NA	TRBV6-5	TRBD1	TRBJ2-7	TGTGCCAGCAGTTACTCGTGGGGACAGTCCTACGAGCAGTACTTC	CASSYSWGQSYEQYF
once	TRBV5-4	NA	TRBJ2-2	TGTGCCAGCAGCTTTTATGCCTCGAGCACCGGGGAGCTGTTTTTT	CASSFYASSTGELFF
NA	TRBV30	NA	TRBJ1-1	TGTGCCTGGAGTGGGGGGGGCACTGAAGCTTTCTTT	CAWSGGGTEAFF
few	TRBV19	TRBD1	TRBJ1-5	TGTGCCAGTCGCCTCTCCGATCCGGGACAGGGGACCAATCAGCCCCAGCATTTT	CASRLSDPGQGTNQPQHF
NA	TRBV30	NA	TRBJ2-1	TGTGCCGCAGCCCCTAGCGACTACAATGAGCAGTTCTTC	CAAAPSDYNEQFF
NA	TRBV9	NA	TRBJ2-2	TGTGCCAGCAGCCCTTCAGCGGTTAGCGGGGAGCTGTTTTTT	CASSPSAVSGELFF
NA	TRBV4-2	TRBD2	TRBJ2-1	TGTGCCAGCAGCCAAGATCCGGGACTAGGGGCCTACAATGAGCAGTTCTTC	CASSQDPGLGAYNEQFF
NA	TRBV7-2	NA	TRBJ1-2	TGTGCCAGCAGCTCTAATGGCGGGGGCACAGTGAACTATGGCTACACCTTC	CASSSNGGGTVNYGYTF
few	TRBV19	TRBD1	TRBJ2-1	TGTGCCAGTAGTATGGACAGGGCCCACTACAATGAGCAGTTCTTC	CASSMDRAHYNEQFF
NA	TRBV29-1	NA	TRBJ2-3	TGCAGCGTGAGGGGGGGTGCAGATACGCAGTATTTT	CSVRGGADTQYF
NA	TRBV6-5	NA	TRBJ2-2	TGTGCCAGCAGGAGACAGTTAGGAGGGGAGCTGTTTTTT	CASRRQLGGELFF
NA	TRBV27	TRBD1	TRBJ2-2	TGTGCCAGCAGTTTCCTTACAGGGGCGAACACCGGGGAGCTGTTTTTT	CASSFLTGANTGELFF
NA	TRBV19	NA	TRBJ2-5	TGTGCCAGTAGTATATCTTTATCCCGCCAAGAGACCCAGTACTTC	CASSISLSRQETQYF
once	TRBV19	NA	TRBJ2-3	TGTGCCAGTAGTAAAACTCTAGATACGCAGTATTTT	CASSKTLDTQYF
NA	TRBV27	NA	TRBJ1-1	TGTGCCAGCATCTTTTATGTGGGGGCCAACACTGAAGCTTTCTTT	CASIFYVGANTEAFF
NA	TRBV5-1	TRBD1	TRBJ1-1	TGCGCCAGCAGCTTGGGGACAGGGGCCCTAGAGTCCGCTTTCTTT	CASSLGTGALESAFF